Sequencing of this T cell receptor beta chain was carried out in a study of shared clonotypes between healthy human individuals. V gave up 0 bases and J gave up 2 bases, with 12 bases separating them. The length of the CDR3 is 16 residues. Germline CDR1 reads SGHRS; CDR2 reads YFSETQ. This clone has just one count. Its specificity is unknown. Only in-frame clones appear in the TCRdb table, and some are missing; sequencing was by immunoSEQ multiplex PCR. The sample includes approximately 740,000 clones, 74% seen only once; the top ten take less than 2%. Study-level points and caveats: A reduction in generation probabilities was seen for non-shared clonotypes relative to those shared by all four donors. Memory subsets had estimated richness that was generally smaller than that of naive subsets.

J is TRBJ1-3 and V is TRBV5-1; tentative D call: TRBD1 (6 bases). The sequencing input was memory CD4+ T cells sorted from blood. Documented subset: CD45RA-negative fraction. This clonotype was sampled from a woman in her 30s in good health. The CDR3 sequence is CASSLAQGGAGNTIYF. The CDR3 DNA reads TGCGCCAGCAGCTTGGCCCAAGGGGGGGCTGGAAACACCATATATTTT.